The text below deals with one T cell receptor (beta chain). The data are from a study of blood T cell repertoires in COVID-19. Study information: Collection of acute and convalescent COVID-19 samples took place in the United States, Italy and Spain.

This CDR3 has 15 amino acids. Germline V gives CDR1 LGHDT, CDR2 YNNKEL (reference sequence). The V end was cut by 2 bases, the J end by 9 bases, with 16 bases between. Authors' processing steps: Researchers report that nucleated cell counts were estimated from reference gene primer amplification. Generated by immunoSEQ multiplex PCR, the TCRdb table keeps only in-frame clones and is missing some. V, J and clone size were drawn from that table, and D and trimming were deduced from the DNA. The sample includes 150,000 to 200,000 clones, 90% to 95% of them seen just once. The clonotype comes from a woman aged 45-65 years with acute or convalescent COVID-19. Specimen: peripheral blood. V and J are TRBV3-1 (or the pseudogene TRBV3-2) and TRBJ2-2, with D possibly being TRBD2 (5 bases). The CDR3 sequence is CASSQRGQPHRELFF. CDR3 sequence (DNA): TGTGCCAGCAGCCAAAGAGGGCAGCCCCACCGGGAGCTGTTTTTT.